The TCR beta chain described here comes from a study of memory CD4+ T cells and cytomegalovirus serostatus. For the study at large: Of the healthy Belgian adults, 9 were CMV seropositive and about 24 seronegative. Findings and caveats of the study: About 40% of the roughly 160 known CMV-associated TCRbeta sequences appeared in CD4+ memory.

Original data processing: After removing out-of-frame reads, 2 million to 2.5 million distinct TCRbeta sequences remained. Repertoires were generated with immunoSEQ multiplex PCR, while TCRdb's copy carries only in-frame clones and drops some. Clonal size and the V and J genes are those of that table, whereas D and trimming came from the DNA. Counted here are some 41,000 clones, 76% occurring once; the ten biggest clones make up 5% to 7%. A note on this clone: Its antigen is undetermined.

Germline CDR1 and CDR2: GTSNPN and SVGIG (reference sequence). Trimming stripped 0 bases from V and 2 bases from J, with 14 bases between. The CDR3 sequence is 15 residues long. Single viable CD3+CD4+CD8-CD45RO+ cells were sorted as the memory CD4+ T cells. This clonotype originated in an adult in good health and CMV-seronegative. The sample taken for sequencing was memory CD4+ T cells from blood. V is TRBV30 and J is TRBJ2-7; the D gene could be TRBD1 or TRBD2 (6 bases each). The CDR3 DNA is TGTGCCTGGAGTGTTGATATTCGGGGGCCCTACGAGCAGTACTTC. It encodes CAWSVDIRGPYEQYF.